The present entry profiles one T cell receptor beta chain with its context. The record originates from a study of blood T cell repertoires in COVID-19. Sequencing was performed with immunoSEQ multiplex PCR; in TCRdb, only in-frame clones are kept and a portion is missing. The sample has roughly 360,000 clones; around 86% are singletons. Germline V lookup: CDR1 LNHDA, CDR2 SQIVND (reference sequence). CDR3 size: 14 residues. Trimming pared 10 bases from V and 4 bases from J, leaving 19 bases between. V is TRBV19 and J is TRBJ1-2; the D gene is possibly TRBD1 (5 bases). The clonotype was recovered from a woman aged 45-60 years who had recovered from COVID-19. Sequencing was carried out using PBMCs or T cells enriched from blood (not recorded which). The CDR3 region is CATKMDRGGYGYTF. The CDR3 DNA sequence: TGTGCCACGAAAATGGACCGCGGGGGCTATGGCTACACCTTC.